The 8 T cell receptor beta chains below come from one sample, sequenced in a study of cytomegalovirus exposure and HLA in healthy donors. The PCR had 60 Vbeta and 13 Jbeta primers. Using immunoSEQ multiplex PCR, the repertoire was profiled, and TCRdb retains in-frame clones only, with some absent. This sample's table reports about 110,000 clones. Sequencing used PBMCs. The receptor set was obtained from a man younger than 40 in good health and CMV-seronegative.

The genes are TRBV18 and TRBJ2-3, with D perhaps TRBD2 (7 bases). The CDR3 has 17 amino acids. CDR1 and CDR2 from the germline V gene are KGHSH and LQKENI. Trimming took off 6 bases at V and 3 bases at J, with 22 bases between the two ends. The CDR3 sequence: CASSRSPFGGRTDTQYF. The DNA of the CDR3 is TGTGCCAGCTCGCGCTCGCCCTTCGGGGGGCGGACAGATACGCAGTATTTT.

This chain connects TRBV15 to TRBJ1-5; 9 positions match TRBD1. CDR1 LNHNV and CDR2 YYDKDF come from the germline V gene (reference sequence). The CDR3 length is 15 residues. The ends lost 3 bases at V and 2 bases at J; junction bases unmatched: 2. The CDR3: CATSRGQGGNQPQHF. CDR3 DNA: TGTGCCACCAGCAGGGGACAGGGTGGCAATCAGCCCCAGCATTTT.

V is TRBV5-6 and J is TRBJ2-1; perhaps TRBD2 as D (5 bases). This CDR3 is built from 12 residues. Deletions cut 4 bases from V and 15 bases from J, with 17 bases between. In germline, CDR1 is SGHDT, CDR2 YYEEEE. The CDR3 reads CASSIGSPEAFF. CDR3 in DNA: TGTGCCAGCAGCATTGGTAGCCCGGAGGCGTTCTTC.

The genes are TRBV7-7 and TRBJ2-2; 7 bases agree with TRBD1. Germline CDR1 SSHAT, CDR2 FNYEAQ (reference sequence). The CDR3 spans 14 residues. The junction had 1 base not matched to a gene; V was cut back by 3 bases and J by 3 bases. CDR3 residues: CASSLGQHTGELFF. In DNA, the CDR3 is TGTGCCAGCAGCTTGGGACAGCACACCGGGGAGCTGTTTTTT.

The chain carries TRBV2 and TRBJ1-5; D possibly corresponds to TRBD1 (6 bases). Per germline, CDR1 SNHLY and CDR2 FYNNEI. CDR3 size: 14 residues. The V gene lost 6 bases and the J gene lost 5 bases, with 14 bases spanning the gap. CDR3 loop: CASSDRYEDQPQHF. DNA of the CDR3: TGTGCCAGCAGCGACAGGTATGAAGATCAGCCCCAGCATTTT.

V and J are TRBV2 and TRBJ1-2; D is uncertain. With 6 bases removed from V and 4 bases from J, the gap between germline ends came to 15 bases. Germline CDR1 SNHLY, CDR2 FYNNEI. CDR3 length equals 14 residues. The CDR3 DNA follows: TGTGCCAGCAGGACGGGGTACGGCTCCTATGGCTACACCTTC. This sequence encodes CASRTGYGSYGYTF.

The V call is TRBV7-9, the J call TRBJ2-7, with TRBD1 matching over 7 bases. The V gene's germline CDR1 is SEHNR and CDR2 FQNEAQ (reference sequence). J was trimmed by 7 bases and V by 5 bases; bases with no gene match: 14. CDR3 length: 15 amino acids. The DNA of the CDR3 is TGTGCCAGCAGCCTACAGTTAGACAGGGCACAAGAGCAGTACTTC. Protein product: CASSLQLDRAQEQYF.

The chain recombines TRBV7-8 with TRBJ1-2, with 9 bases fitting TRBD1. Germline V gene lookup returns CDR1 SGHVS and CDR2 FQNEAQ. J was trimmed by 4 bases and V by 4 bases; bases with no gene match: 7. The CDR3 is 15 amino acids. The CDR3 spells CASSSPTGGTYGYTF. The CDR3 DNA sequence: TGTGCCAGCAGCTCCCCCACAGGGGGCACCTATGGCTACACCTTC.